This is a list of T cell receptor beta chains from one sample in a study of blood T cell repertoires in COVID-19. Profiled with immunoSEQ multiplex PCR; TCRdb holds only in-frame clones, not every one. This table has about 83,000 clones, more than 75% appearing once. What was sequenced was peripheral blood. The receptors derive from a woman over 75 with active or convalescent COVID-19. Each CDR3 is given with its conserved first and last residue. Each record gives: D gene, J gene, V gene, clone size, CDR3 protein, CDR3 DNA. The D gene is left open where the match is weak. For some rows the clone size is stated as once, few or many, or as a class when expanded; others skip it.

D: NA; J: TRBJ2-4; V: TRBV3-1/TRBV3-2; size: NA; CDR3: CASSQEVVYLTKNIQYF; DNA: TGTGCCAGCAGCCAAGAGGTCGTTTATCTAACCAAAAACATTCAGTACTTC
D: NA; J: TRBJ2-3; V: TRBV5-1; size: once; CDR3: CASSSRAGLTDTQYF; DNA: TGCGCCAGCAGCTCAAGGGCGGGGCTTACAGATACGCAGTATTTT
D: TRBD1; J: TRBJ2-1; V: TRBV7-2; size: once; CDR3: CASRKDRSSYNEQFF; DNA: TGTGCCAGCAGGAAGGACAGGAGCTCCTACAATGAGCAGTTCTTC
D: NA; J: TRBJ2-4; V: TRBV5-6; size: NA; CDR3: CASSLNAGTNIQYF; DNA: TGTGCCAGCAGCTTGAATGCAGGAACAAACATTCAGTACTTC
D: TRBD1; J: TRBJ2-3; V: TRBV6-1; size: NA; CDR3: CASSDTGAGTDTQYF; DNA: TGTGCCAGCAGTGACACAGGGGCTGGCACAGATACGCAGTATTTT
D: TRBD2; J: TRBJ2-3; V: TRBV9; size: NA; CDR3: CASSPQRGRTDTQYF; DNA: TGTGCCAGCAGCCCCCAGCGGGGGCGGACAGATACGCAGTATTTT
D: TRBD1; J: TRBJ1-6; V: TRBV4-1; size: NA; CDR3: CASITLPWGDRYYNSPLHF; DNA: TGCGCCAGCATCACACTTCCCTGGGGGGACAGATACTATAATTCACCCCTCCACTTT
D: TRBD2; J: TRBJ2-3; V: TRBV5-4; size: NA; CDR3: CASSSGAGDRDTQYF; DNA: TGTGCCAGCAGCTCAGGCGCGGGGGATAGAGATACGCAGTATTTT
D: TRBD1; J: TRBJ1-4; V: TRBV19; size: NA; CDR3: CASSTATGPNEKLFF; DNA: TGTGCCAGTAGTACGGCGACAGGGCCCAATGAAAAACTGTTTTTT
D: TRBD1; J: TRBJ1-2; V: TRBV7-9; size: NA; CDR3: CASSSGGRQGNYGYTF; DNA: TGTGCCAGCAGCTCAGGGGGGAGGCAGGGAAATTATGGCTACACCTTC
D: TRBD1; J: TRBJ1-3; V: TRBV19; size: NA; CDR3: CATITGGISGNTIYF; DNA: TGTGCCACGATAACAGGGGGCATCTCTGGAAACACCATATATTTT
D: NA; J: TRBJ2-7; V: TRBV5-1; size: NA; CDR3: CASSLGGREQYF; DNA: TGCGCCAGCAGCTTGGGAGGCCGCGAGCAGTACTTC
D: NA; J: TRBJ2-5; V: TRBV9; size: NA; CDR3: CASSVEAGSYQETQYF; DNA: TGTGCCAGCAGCGTAGAGGCAGGGTCGTACCAAGAGACCCAGTACTTC
D: TRBD1; J: TRBJ1-2; V: TRBV12-3/TRBV12-4; size: once; CDR3: CASSATGDGYTF; DNA: TGTGCCAGCAGTGCGACAGGGGATGGCTACACCTTC
D: NA; J: TRBJ2-1; V: TRBV27; size: NA; CDR3: CATNPLSGEQFF; DNA: TGTGCCACCAACCCCCTTTCGGGTGAGCAGTTCTTC
D: NA; J: TRBJ1-3; V: TRBV5-1; size: NA; CDR3: CASSLGTGSGGNTIYF; DNA: TGCGCCAGCAGCTTGGGAACCGGGTCCGGGGGAAACACCATATATTTT
D: TRBD1; J: TRBJ2-1; V: TRBV5-4; size: NA; CDR3: CASSSPGQGYNEQFF; DNA: TGTGCCAGCAGCTCCCCCGGACAGGGCTACAATGAGCAGTTCTTC
D: TRBD1; J: TRBJ1-6; V: TRBV7-2; size: few; CDR3: CASRQGTGVNSPLHF; DNA: TGTGCCAGCAGACAAGGGACAGGGGTTAATTCACCCCTCCACTTT
D: TRBD1; J: TRBJ1-5; V: TRBV5-6; size: few; CDR3: CASSSGQGGNQPQHF; DNA: TGTGCCAGCAGCTCTGGACAGGGTGGCAATCAGCCCCAGCATTTT
D: NA; J: TRBJ1-2; V: TRBV6-5; size: few; CDR3: CASTFRSGLGGYTF; DNA: TGTGCCAGCACCTTTCGTTCGGGGTTGGGTGGCTACACCTTC
D: NA; J: TRBJ2-5; V: TRBV10-3; size: NA; CDR3: CAIGGGSQETQYF; DNA: TGTGCCATCGGTGGAGGGAGCCAAGAGACCCAGTACTTC
D: NA; J: TRBJ1-4; V: TRBV29-1; size: NA; CDR3: CSASATNEKLFF; DNA: TGCAGCGCCAGTGCAACTAATGAAAAACTGTTTTTT
D: NA; J: TRBJ1-2; V: TRBV3-1/TRBV3-2; size: few; CDR3: CASSQGQGLDGYTF; DNA: TGTGCCAGCAGCCAAGGTCAGGGACTTGATGGCTACACCTTC
D: TRBD1; J: TRBJ2-3; V: TRBV5-1; size: NA; CDR3: CASSMRMDRDSDTQYF; DNA: TGCGCCAGCAGCATGCGCATGGACAGGGATTCAGATACGCAGTATTTT
D: NA; J: TRBJ1-2; V: TRBV7-9; size: NA; CDR3: CASSFQAEGYTF; DNA: TGTGCCAGCAGCTTTCAAGCGGAAGGCTACACCTTC
D: NA; J: TRBJ2-4; V: TRBV19; size: NA; CDR3: CASSLYRQGGSIQYF; DNA: TGTGCCAGCAGCCTTTATCGCCAGGGAGGTAGCATTCAGTACTTC
D: TRBD1; J: TRBJ1-4; V: TRBV5-4; size: NA; CDR3: CASSFSGTDKLFF; DNA: TGTGCCAGCAGCTTCTCCGGGACAGATAAACTGTTTTTT
D: TRBD1; J: TRBJ1-1; V: TRBV11-2; size: NA; CDR3: CASSLSGTGEAFF; DNA: TGTGCCAGCAGCCTCTCCGGGACAGGTGAAGCTTTCTTT
D: NA; J: TRBJ1-1; V: TRBV19; size: few; CDR3: CASSIRGNAEAFF; DNA: TGTGCCAGTAGTATAAGAGGGAACGCTGAAGCTTTCTTT
D: NA; J: TRBJ1-6; V: TRBV7-2; size: NA; CDR3: CASSLVAGQGGVANSPLHF; DNA: TGTGCCAGCAGCTTAGTTGCAGGGCAAGGAGGGGTGGCTAATTCACCCCTCCACTTT
D: NA; J: TRBJ1-4; V: TRBV5-1; size: NA; CDR3: CASSLAGGKGEKLFF; DNA: TGCGCCAGCAGCTTGGCCGGGGGTAAGGGTGAAAAACTGTTTTTT
D: NA; J: TRBJ1-2; V: TRBV19; size: few; CDR3: CASSVAFGGGYTF; DNA: TGTGCCAGTAGTGTCGCCTTTGGGGGCGGCTACACCTTC
D: TRBD1; J: TRBJ1-4; V: TRBV7-9; size: NA; CDR3: CASSLVEDRAEKLFF; DNA: TGTGCCAGCAGCTTAGTCGAGGACAGGGCTGAAAAACTGTTTTTT
D: TRBD1; J: TRBJ1-6; V: TRBV6-6; size: NA; CDR3: CASSSDRARVGSPLHF; DNA: TGTGCCAGCAGTTCGGACAGGGCAAGGGTAGGATCACCCCTCCACTTT
D: TRBD2; J: TRBJ2-1; V: TRBV6-5; size: NA; CDR3: CASSRASGLGNEQFF; DNA: TGTGCCAGCAGTCGGGCTAGCGGCCTGGGGAATGAGCAGTTCTTC
D: NA; J: TRBJ1-3; V: TRBV7-8; size: NA; CDR3: CASSRQGSGNTIYF; DNA: TGTGCCAGCAGCCGCCAGGGCTCTGGAAACACCATATATTTT
D: NA; J: TRBJ2-2; V: TRBV7-8; size: NA; CDR3: CASSAGATGELFF; DNA: TGTGCCAGCAGCGCCGGTGCGACCGGGGAGCTGTTTTTT
D: NA; J: TRBJ1-3; V: TRBV9; size: NA; CDR3: CASSGTDYSGNTIYF; DNA: TGTGCCAGCAGCGGGACAGACTACTCTGGAAACACCATATATTTT
D: NA; J: TRBJ1-1; V: TRBV19; size: NA; CDR3: CASALGPGAMNTEAFF; DNA: TGTGCCAGTGCCCTAGGTCCAGGGGCCATGAACACTGAAGCTTTCTTT
D: TRBD1; J: TRBJ1-1; V: TRBV30; size: few; CDR3: CAWISTGTENTEAFF; DNA: TGTGCCTGGATTAGTACCGGGACAGAGAACACTGAAGCTTTCTTT
D: TRBD1; J: TRBJ1-4; V: TRBV5-1; size: NA; CDR3: CASSLKGGQGTNEKLFF; DNA: TGCGCCAGCAGCTTGAAAGGGGGACAGGGAACTAATGAAAAACTGTTTTTT
D: NA; J: TRBJ1-5; V: TRBV30; size: NA; CDR3: CAWSAGDNQPQHF; DNA: TGTGCCTGGAGTGCAGGGGACAATCAGCCCCAGCATTTT
D: TRBD1; J: TRBJ1-6; V: TRBV5-6; size: NA; CDR3: CASRRGTGVPNSPLHF; DNA: TGTGCCAGCAGAAGAGGTACAGGGGTGCCAAATTCACCCCTCCACTTT
D: TRBD1; J: TRBJ2-1; V: TRBV7-2; size: few; CDR3: CASRRDSTSYNEQFF; DNA: TGTGCCAGCCGCCGGGACAGCACCTCCTACAATGAGCAGTTCTTC